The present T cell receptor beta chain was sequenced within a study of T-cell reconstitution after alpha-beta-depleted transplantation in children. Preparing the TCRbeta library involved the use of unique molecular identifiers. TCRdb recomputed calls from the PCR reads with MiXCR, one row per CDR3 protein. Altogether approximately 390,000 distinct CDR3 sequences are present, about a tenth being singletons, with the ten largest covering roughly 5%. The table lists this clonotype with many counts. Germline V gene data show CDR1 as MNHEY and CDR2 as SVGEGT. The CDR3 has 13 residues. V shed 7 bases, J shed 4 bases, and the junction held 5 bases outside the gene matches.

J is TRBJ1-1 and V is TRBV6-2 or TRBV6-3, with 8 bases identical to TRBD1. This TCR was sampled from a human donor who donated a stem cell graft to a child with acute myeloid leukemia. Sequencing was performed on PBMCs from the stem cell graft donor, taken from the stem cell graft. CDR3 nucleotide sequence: TGTGCCAGCATGGACAGGGAGGGCACTGAAGCTTTCTTT. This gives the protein CASMDREGTEAFF.